This TCR beta chain derives from a study of neurological immune-mediated disorders. Points from the study as a whole: It was HTLV-1-associated myelopathy that showed the most TCR clonal expansion, while multiple sclerosis showed the least, falling below healthy controls.

For the unsorted libraries, 2 million PBMCs stored at -80 C served as input. In its sample, this clonotype was seen many times. Its matching antigen is unknown. The authors produced cDNA by 5'RACE using 10-nucleotide random UMIs. In each sequencing run, over 180 million TCR-beta sequences were generated from 15-18 subjects. Using its own MiXCR run on the 5' RACE reads, TCRdb lists one record per CDR3 protein. The sample holds approximately 24,000 distinct CDR3 sequences, around an eighth seen once. From germline, CDR1 is KGHDR and CDR2 SFDVKD. The CDR3 runs to 14 residues. With V trimmed by 4 bases and J by 6 bases, 4 bases remained unmatched.

This receptor was taken from a woman between 35 and 50 years old with HTLV-1-associated myelopathy (HAM/TSP). This chain connects TRBV24-1 to TRBJ2-2; 7 bases fit TRBD1. Sequencing was performed on PBMCs. The DNA of the CDR3 is TGTGCCACCAGTGACCGTACAGGGGCCGGGGAGCTGTTTTTT. It specifies CATSDRTGAGELFF.